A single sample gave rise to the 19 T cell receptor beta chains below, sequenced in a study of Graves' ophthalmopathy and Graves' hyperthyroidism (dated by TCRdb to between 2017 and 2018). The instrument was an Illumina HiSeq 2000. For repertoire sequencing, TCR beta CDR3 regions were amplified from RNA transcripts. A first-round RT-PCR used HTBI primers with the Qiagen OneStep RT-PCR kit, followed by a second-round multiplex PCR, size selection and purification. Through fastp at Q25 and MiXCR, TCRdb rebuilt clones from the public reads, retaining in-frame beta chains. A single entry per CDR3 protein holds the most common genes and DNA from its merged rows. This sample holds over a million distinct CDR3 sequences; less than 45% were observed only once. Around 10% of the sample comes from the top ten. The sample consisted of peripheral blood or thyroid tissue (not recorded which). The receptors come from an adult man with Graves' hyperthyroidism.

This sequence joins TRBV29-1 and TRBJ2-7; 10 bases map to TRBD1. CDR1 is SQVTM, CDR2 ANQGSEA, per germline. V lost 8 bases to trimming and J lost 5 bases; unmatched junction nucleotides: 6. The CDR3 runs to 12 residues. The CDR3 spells CSPGTGADEQYF. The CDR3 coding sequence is TGCAGCCCCGGGACAGGGGCCGACGAGCAGTACTTC.

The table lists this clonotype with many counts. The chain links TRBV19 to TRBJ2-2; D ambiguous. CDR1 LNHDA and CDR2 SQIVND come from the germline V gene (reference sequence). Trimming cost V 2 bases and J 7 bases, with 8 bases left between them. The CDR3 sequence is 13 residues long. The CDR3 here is CASSIFIRGELFF. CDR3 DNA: TGTGCCAGTAGTATATTTATTCGCGGGGAGCTGTTTTTT.

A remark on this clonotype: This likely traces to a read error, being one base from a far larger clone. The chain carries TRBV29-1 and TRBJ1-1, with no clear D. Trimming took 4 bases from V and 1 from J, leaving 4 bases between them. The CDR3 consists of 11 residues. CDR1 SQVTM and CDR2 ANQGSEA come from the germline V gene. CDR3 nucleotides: TGCAGCGTTGTGGCGAACACTGAAGCTTTCTTT. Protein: CSVVANTEAFF. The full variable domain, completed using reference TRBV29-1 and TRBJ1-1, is SAVISQKPSRDICQRGTSLTIQCQVDSQVTMMFWYRQQPGQSLTLIATANQGSEATYESGFVIDKFPISRPNLTFSTLTVSNMSPEDSSIYLCSVVANTEAFFGQGTRLTVV.

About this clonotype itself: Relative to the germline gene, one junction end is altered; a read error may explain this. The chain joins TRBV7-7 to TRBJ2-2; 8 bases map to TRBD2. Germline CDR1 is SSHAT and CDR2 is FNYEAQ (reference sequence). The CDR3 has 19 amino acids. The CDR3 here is CASSLEPPFIGRATGELFF. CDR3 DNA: TGTGCTAGCAGCTTAGAGCCTCCGTTTATCGGGAGGGCCACCGGGGAGCTGTTTTTT.

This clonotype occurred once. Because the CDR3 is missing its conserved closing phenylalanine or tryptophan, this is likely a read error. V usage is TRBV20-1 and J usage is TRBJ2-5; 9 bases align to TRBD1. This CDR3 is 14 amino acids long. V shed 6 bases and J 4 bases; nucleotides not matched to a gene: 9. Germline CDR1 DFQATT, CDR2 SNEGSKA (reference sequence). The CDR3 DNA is TGCAGTGCCGCAAAGACAGGGGGAGGAGAGACCCAGTACATC. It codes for CSAAKTGGGETQYI.

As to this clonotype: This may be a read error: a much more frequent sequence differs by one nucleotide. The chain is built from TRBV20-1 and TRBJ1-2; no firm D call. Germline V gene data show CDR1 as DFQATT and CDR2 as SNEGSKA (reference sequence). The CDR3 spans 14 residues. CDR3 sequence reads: CSARTSDQFYGHTF. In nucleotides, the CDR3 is TGCAGTGCTAGAACGTCCGACCAGTTCTATGGCCACACCTTC.

DNA for the CDR3: TGTGCCAGCAGCGTAGACAATAGCAATCAGCCCCAGCATTTT. It specifies CASSVDNSNQPQHF. The chain links TRBV9 to TRBJ1-5, with D unclear. The length of the CDR3 is 14 residues. Deletions cut 0 bases from V and 0 bases from J, with 4 bases between. Germline assignment: CDR1 SGDLS and CDR2 YYNGEE.

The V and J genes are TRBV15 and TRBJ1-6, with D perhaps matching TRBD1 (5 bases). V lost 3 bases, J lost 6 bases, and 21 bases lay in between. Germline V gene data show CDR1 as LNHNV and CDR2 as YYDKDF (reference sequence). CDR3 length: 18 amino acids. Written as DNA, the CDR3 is TGTGCCACCAGCAGCGTAAACGGGGGGTTCAAAATTAATTCACCCCTCCACTTT. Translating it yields CATSSVNGGFKINSPLHF. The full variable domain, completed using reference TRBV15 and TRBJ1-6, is DAMVIQNPRYQVTQFGKPVTLSCSQTLNHNVMYWYQQKSSQAPKLLFHYYDKDFNNEADTPDNFQSRRPNTSFCFLDIRSPGLGDTAMYLCATSSVNGGFKINSPLHFGNGTRLTVT.

The CDR3 nucleotides are TGTGCCAGCCGCTACACGGGAGTCTTTCACGAGCAGTACTTC. Its translation: CASRYTGVFHEQYF. The chain carries TRBV11-1 and TRBJ2-7; D is possibly TRBD2 (6 bases). Germline CDR1 SGHAT, CDR2 FQDESV (reference sequence). Trimming took 8 bases from V and 5 from J, leaving 19 bases between them. The CDR3 has 14 amino acids. Full variable domain (missing parts from reference TRBV11-1 and TRBJ2-7): EAEVAQSPRYKITEKSQAVAFWCDPISGHATLYWYRQILGQGPELLVQFQDESVVDDSQLPKDRFSAERLKGVDSTLKIQPAELGDSAMYLCASRYTGVFHEQYFGPGTRLTVT.

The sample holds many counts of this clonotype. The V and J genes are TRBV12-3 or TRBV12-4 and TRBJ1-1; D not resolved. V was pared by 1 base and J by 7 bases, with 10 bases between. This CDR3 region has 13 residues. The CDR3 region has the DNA TGTGCCAGCAGTTTAGAAGGGTGGGGTGAAGCTTTCTTT. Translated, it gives CASSLEGWGEAFF.

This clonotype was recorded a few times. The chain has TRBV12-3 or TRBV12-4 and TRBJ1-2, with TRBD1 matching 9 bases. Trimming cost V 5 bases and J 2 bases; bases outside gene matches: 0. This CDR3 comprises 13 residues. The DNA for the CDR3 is TGTGCCAGCAGTACAGGGGGCAACTATGGCTACACCTTC. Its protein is CASSTGGNYGYTF.

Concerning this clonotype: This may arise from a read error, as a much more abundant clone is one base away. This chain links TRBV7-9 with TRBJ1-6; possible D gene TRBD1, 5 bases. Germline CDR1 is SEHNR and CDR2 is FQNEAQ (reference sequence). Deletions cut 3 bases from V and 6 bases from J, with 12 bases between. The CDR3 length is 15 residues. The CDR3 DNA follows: TGTGCCAGCAGCTTTGGGGCGCCGGCTAATTCACCCCTCCACTTT. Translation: CASSFGAPANSPLHF. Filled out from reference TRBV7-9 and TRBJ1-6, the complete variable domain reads DTGVSQNPRHKITKRGQNVTFRCDPISEHNRLYWYRQTLGQGPEFLTYFQNEAQLEKSRLLSDRFSAERPKGSFSTLEIQRTEQGDSAMYLCASSFGAPANSPLHFGNGTRLTVT.

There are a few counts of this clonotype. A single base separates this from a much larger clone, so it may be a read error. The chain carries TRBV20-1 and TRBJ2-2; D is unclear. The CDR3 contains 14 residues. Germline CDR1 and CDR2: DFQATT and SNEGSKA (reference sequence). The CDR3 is CNARDITNTGELFF. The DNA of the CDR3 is TGCAATGCTAGAGATATCACGAACACCGGGGAGCTGTTTTTT.

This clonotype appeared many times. The CDR3: CAISPGTGAGANVLTF. CDR3 in DNA: TGTGCCATCAGTCCCGGGACAGGGGCTGGGGCCAACGTCCTGACTTTC. The V and J genes are TRBV10-3 and TRBJ2-6, with 10 positions matching TRBD1. Germline CDR1 is ENHRY and CDR2 is SYGVKD. The CDR3 totals 16 residues. Trimming at V came to 5 bases and at J to 2 bases, leaving 3 bases not matched to a gene.

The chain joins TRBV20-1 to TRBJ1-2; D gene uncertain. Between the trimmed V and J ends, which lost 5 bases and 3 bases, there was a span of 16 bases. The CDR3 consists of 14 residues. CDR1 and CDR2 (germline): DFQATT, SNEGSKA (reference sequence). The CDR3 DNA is TGCAGTGCTCACACTAGCGGGATGTACTATGGCTACACCTTC. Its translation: CSAHTSGMYYGYTF.

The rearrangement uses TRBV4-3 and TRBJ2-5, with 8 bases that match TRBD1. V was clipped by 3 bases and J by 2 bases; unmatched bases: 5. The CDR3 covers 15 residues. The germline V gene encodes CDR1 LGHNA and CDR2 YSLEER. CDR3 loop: CASSQTRDRQETQYF. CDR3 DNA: TGCGCCAGCAGCCAGACGAGGGACAGGCAAGAGACCCAGTACTTC.

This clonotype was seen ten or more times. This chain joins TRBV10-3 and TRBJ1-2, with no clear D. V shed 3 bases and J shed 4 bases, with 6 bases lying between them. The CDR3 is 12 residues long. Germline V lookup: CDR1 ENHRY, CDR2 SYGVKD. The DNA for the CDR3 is TGTGCCATCAGTGATCGAACCTATGGCTACACCTTC. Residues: CAISDRTYGYTF.

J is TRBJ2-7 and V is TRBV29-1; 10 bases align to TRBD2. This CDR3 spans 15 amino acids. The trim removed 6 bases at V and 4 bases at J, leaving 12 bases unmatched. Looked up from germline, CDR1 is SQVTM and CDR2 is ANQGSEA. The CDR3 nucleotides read TGCAGCGTGGCTCGGGCTAGCGGGAGAGGGTACGAGCAGTACTTC. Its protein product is CSVARASGRGYEQYF.

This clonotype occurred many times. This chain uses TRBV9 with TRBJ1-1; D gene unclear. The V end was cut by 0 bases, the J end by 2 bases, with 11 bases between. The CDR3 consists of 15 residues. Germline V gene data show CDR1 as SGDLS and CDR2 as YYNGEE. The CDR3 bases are TGTGCCAGCAGCGTAGATTCCAGGACCAACACTGAAGCTTTCTTT. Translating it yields CASSVDSRTNTEAFF.